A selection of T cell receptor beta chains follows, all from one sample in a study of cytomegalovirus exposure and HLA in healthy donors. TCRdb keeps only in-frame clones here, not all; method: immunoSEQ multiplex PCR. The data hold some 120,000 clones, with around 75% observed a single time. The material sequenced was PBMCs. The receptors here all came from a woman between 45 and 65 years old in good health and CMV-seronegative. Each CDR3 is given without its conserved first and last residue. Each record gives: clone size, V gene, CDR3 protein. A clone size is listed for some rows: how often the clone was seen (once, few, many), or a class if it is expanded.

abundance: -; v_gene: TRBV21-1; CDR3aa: ASSPSGAGQGWPGELF
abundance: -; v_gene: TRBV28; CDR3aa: ASRPGGGSLYEQY
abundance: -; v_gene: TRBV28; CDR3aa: ASKRQGNSPLH
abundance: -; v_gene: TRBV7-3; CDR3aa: ASSLTREAHNEQF
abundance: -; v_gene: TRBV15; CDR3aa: ATSGLLWTSGRLDEQF
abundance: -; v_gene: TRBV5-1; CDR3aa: ASSLGLAESSYNEQF
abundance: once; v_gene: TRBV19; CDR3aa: ASKLAIGNEQF
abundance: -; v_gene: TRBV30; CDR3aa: AWSVSSGISEQY
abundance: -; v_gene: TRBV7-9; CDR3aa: ASSLRSYNEQF
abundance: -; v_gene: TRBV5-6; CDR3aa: ASSLMGADNEQF
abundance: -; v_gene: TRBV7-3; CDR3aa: ASRRSGTSGSITQY
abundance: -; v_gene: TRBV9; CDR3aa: ASSVGHLSVNTEAF
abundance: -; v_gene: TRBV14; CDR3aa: ASSQAEGTILKNADTQY
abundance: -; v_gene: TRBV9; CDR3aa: ASSKRGGSGNTIY
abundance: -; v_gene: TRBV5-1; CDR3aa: ASSLTGLAGQETQY
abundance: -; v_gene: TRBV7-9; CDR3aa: ASSPGQGMNTEAF
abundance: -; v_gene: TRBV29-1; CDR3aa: SARDKDNYGYT
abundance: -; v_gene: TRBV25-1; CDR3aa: ASNPTGRTEAF
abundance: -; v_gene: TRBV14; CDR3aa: ASTPGHGIDYT
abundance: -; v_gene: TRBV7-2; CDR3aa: ASSEIVTQY
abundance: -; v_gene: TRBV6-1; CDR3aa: ASSEVPAGPYNEQF
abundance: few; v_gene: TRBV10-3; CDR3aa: AISESTFKHTGELF
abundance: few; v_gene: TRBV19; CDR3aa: ASSTEGQGGYGYT
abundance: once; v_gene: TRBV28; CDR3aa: ASSLVTREQY
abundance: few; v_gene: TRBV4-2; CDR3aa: ASSQGVLTPSGANVLT
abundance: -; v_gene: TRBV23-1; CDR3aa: ASSQSPSRGLNTEAF
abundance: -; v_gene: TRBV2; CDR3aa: ASSFQGFNH
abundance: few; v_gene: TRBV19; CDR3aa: ASSILTGELF
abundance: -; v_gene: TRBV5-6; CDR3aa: ASSLLAGTYNEQF
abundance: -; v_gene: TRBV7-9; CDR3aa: ASRGQGGETQY
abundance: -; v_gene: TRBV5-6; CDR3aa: ASRGAGYGYT
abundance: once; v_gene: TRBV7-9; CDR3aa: SSSLSSGELF
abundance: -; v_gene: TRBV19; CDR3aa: ASAQGSSGNNEQF
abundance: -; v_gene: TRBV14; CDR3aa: ASSQDGASGRTREQY
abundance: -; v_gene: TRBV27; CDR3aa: ASSLSRGLVGHEQF
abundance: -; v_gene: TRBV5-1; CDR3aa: ASSYRTGGSRANVLT
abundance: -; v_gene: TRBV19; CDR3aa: ASSIAGNEQF
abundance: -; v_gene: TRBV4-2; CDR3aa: ASSPRLTSGSPYNEQF
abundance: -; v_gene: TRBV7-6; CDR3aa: ASSLVGPGGGGENIQY
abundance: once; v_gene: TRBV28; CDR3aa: ASRLYNEQF
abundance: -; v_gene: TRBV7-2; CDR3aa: ASSSHRDTEAF
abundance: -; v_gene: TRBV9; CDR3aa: ASSPSFGTTYEQY
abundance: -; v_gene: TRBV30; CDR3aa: AWSRGMYGNQPQH
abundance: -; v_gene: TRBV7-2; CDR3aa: ASSWGNYEQY
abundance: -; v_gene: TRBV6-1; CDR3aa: ASSQLGLLGEQY
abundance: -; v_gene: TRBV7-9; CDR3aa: ASRPGGGETQY
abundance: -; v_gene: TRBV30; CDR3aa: AWAGGSSYNSPLH
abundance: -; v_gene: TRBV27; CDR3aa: ASSPFTGQSPLH
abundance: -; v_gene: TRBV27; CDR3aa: ASSVTYHYEQY
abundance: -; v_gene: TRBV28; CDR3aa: ASSLRGGRLGYT
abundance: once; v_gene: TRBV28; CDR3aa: ASQRQGPYEQY